One and the same sample provided the 25 T cell receptor beta chains below, sequenced in a study of blood T cells in healthy people across ages. Alongside a J-beta primer mix, a sample-barcoded 5' primer served in a second PCR lasting roughly 7 to 11 cycles. Using its own MiXCR run on the 5' RACE reads, TCRdb lists one record per CDR3 protein. The table includes under 800,000 distinct CDR3 sequences, approximately 39% detected once. The material sequenced was blood. These receptors came from a woman aged 55-70 years in good health.

The V call is TRBV20-1, the J call TRBJ2-4; D is undetermined. The ends were cut back, 3 bases at V and 0 bases at J, with 6 bases in the middle. The length of the CDR3 is 13 residues. CDR1 is DFQATT, CDR2 SNEGSKA, per germline (reference sequence). The CDR3 nucleotides are TGCAGTGCTAGTCCGGGAGCCAAAAACATTCAGTACTTC. Amino acid sequence: CSASPGAKNIQYF.

This clonotype was found many times. The chain carries TRBV4-1 and TRBJ2-5; a possible D gene is TRBD2 (6 bases). Germline V CDR1 and CDR2: MGHRA, YSYEKL. CDR3 size: 13 residues. Trimming removed 4 bases from V and 5 bases from J, with 11 bases in between. CDR3 coding DNA: TGCGCCAGCAGCCGTGGGGGGATGGAGACCCAGTACTTC. It yields the protein CASSRGGMETQYF.

This clonotype appeared a few times. This chain uses TRBV29-1 with TRBJ1-2; the D is unclear. This CDR3 region has 12 residues. The germline CDR1 and CDR2 sequences are SQVTM and ANQGSEA. V lost 7 bases, J lost 5 bases, and 14 bases lay in between. CDR3 nucleotide sequence: TGCAGCGCCCCGGAAGGACCGTATGGCTACACCTTC. Its translation is CSAPEGPYGYTF.

The genes are TRBV10-3 and TRBJ2-4; 10 nucleotides line up with TRBD1. Looked up from germline, CDR1 is ENHRY and CDR2 is SYGVKD. The V gene end was trimmed by 6 bases and the J gene end by 0 bases; junction bases not matched to a gene: 2. The CDR3 covers 15 residues. The chain's CDR3 is CAISGQGGAKNIQYF. The CDR3, as DNA: TGTGCCATCAGCGGACAGGGGGGAGCCAAAAACATTCAGTACTTC.

A word on this clonotype: Mismatch with germline at one junction end may stem from a read error. This sequence joins TRBV27 and TRBJ2-1; TRBD1 matches 9 bases. This CDR3 comprises 15 residues. The germline CDR1 and CDR2 sequences are MNHEY and SMNVEV (reference sequence). Here the CDR3 DNA reads TGTGCCAGCAGTAAGGGACAGGGCACCTACAATAAGCAGTTCTTC. Protein: CASSKGQGTYNKQFF.

The chain links TRBV6-1 to TRBJ2-3; the match to TRBD2 covers 13 bases. The V gene's germline CDR1 is MNHNS and CDR2 SASEGT. Germline trimming cut 5 bases from V and 4 bases from J; bases unmatched to any gene: 12. This CDR3 comprises 18 residues. The CDR3 loop reads CASSKGQLTSGGSDTQYF. CDR3 bases: TGTGCCAGCAGTAAAGGGCAATTGACTAGCGGGGGGTCAGATACGCAGTATTTT.

The chain recombines TRBV6-2 or TRBV6-3 with TRBJ2-1; no clear D. Per germline, CDR1 MNHEY and CDR2 SVGEGT. CDR3 length equals 16 residues. V dropped 7 bases and J dropped 7 bases, with 23 bases sitting between them. CDR3 nucleotides: TGTGCCAGCACCCCGCTGTCCGGCCACGGTCAGAATGAGCAGTTCTTC. Translating gives CASTPLSGHGQNEQFF.

This clonotype was seen ten or more times. V gene TRBV5-1 combines with J gene TRBJ1-5, with D perhaps TRBD1 (5 bases). Germline V gene data show CDR1 as SGHRS and CDR2 as YFSETQ. The CDR3 loop spans 14 amino acids. The V end was cut by 4 bases, the J end by 1 base, with 9 bases between. The CDR3 loop is CASSPEGSNQPQHF. The CDR3, as DNA: TGCGCCAGCAGCCCCGAGGGGAGCAATCAGCCCCAGCATTTT.

J is TRBJ1-2 and V is TRBV2; unclear D gene. This CDR3 contains 11 residues. Germline V lookup: CDR1 SNHLY, CDR2 FYNNEI. Trimming removed 7 bases at V and 2 bases at J, with 5 bases between. The CDR3 DNA follows: TGTGCCAGCAATGACAACTATGGCTACACCTTC. Its protein is CASNDNYGYTF.

The rearrangement uses TRBV3-1 and TRBJ2-5; D could derive from TRBD1 or TRBD2 (6 bases each). The CDR3 runs 12 residues. CDR1 and CDR2 (germline): LGHDT, YNNKEL (reference sequence). Trimming left V 6 bases short and J 5 bases short, with 10 bases between. The CDR3 loop is CASSGGPETQYF. As DNA, the CDR3 is TGTGCCAGCAGTGGGGGGCCGGAGACCCAGTACTTC.

The chain links TRBV5-3 to TRBJ2-5; D unclear. TRBV5-3 qualifies as an ORF whose function is uncertain. Between the trimmed V and J ends, which lost 0 bases and 2 bases, there was a span of 5 bases. The CDR3 runs to 13 residues. CDR3 in amino acids: CARSLAEQETQYF. In DNA, the CDR3 is TGTGCCAGAAGCTTGGCAGAACAAGAGACCCAGTACTTC.

This clonotype turned up a few times. The rearrangement joins TRBV7-3 to TRBJ2-3; TRBD1 matches at 11 bases. V lost 5 bases to trimming and J lost 6 bases; unmatched junction nucleotides: 7. CDR3 length: 15 residues. Germline CDR1 is SGHTA and CDR2 is FQGTGA. CDR3 nucleotides: TGTGCCAGCAGCGGTGGACAGGGGGCAAGGGATACGCAGTATTTT. Translation: CASSGGQGARDTQYF.

Turning to this clonotype: Germline and junction disagree at one end, which may indicate a read error. The chain employs TRBV10-3 and TRBJ2-5, with D unclear. CDR1 and CDR2 from the germline V gene are ENHRY and SYGVKD. This CDR3 is 13 amino acids long. Here the CDR3 reads CANSRDIQETQYF. Written as DNA, the CDR3 is TGTGCCAACAGTCGAGACATCCAAGAGACCCAGTACTTC.

This clonotype was observed a handful of times. This sequence joins TRBV10-3 and TRBJ1-2; D may be TRBD1 (5 bases). Germline CDR1 is ENHRY and CDR2 is SYGVKD. The V end lost 7 bases, the J end lost 4 bases, and 13 bases lay between the germline ends. The CDR3 covers 13 residues. Here the CDR3 DNA reads TGTGCCATCACTGGAGGGGAGGGCTATGGCTACACCTTC. This sequence encodes CAITGGEGYGYTF.

As to this clonotype: A much larger clone sits a single nucleotide away, making a read error possible. The V call is TRBV4-2, the J call TRBJ2-3; tentatively, D is TRBD1 (6 bases). Germline V gene sequence: CDR1 LGHNA, CDR2 YNFKEQ. CDR3 length equals 15 residues. CDR3 sequence reads: CASSQEEGRTDTHYF. The CDR3 DNA sequence: TGTGCCAGCAGCCAAGAAGAGGGTAGGACAGATACGCATTATTTT.

This rearrangement joins TRBV7-3 to TRBJ2-5; D is perhaps TRBD1 or TRBD2 (5 bases each). The better agreement between TRBJ2-7 and the DNA end casts doubt on the J call. The germline V gene encodes CDR1 SGHTA and CDR2 FQGTGA. The CDR3 extends over 14 amino acids. CDR3 nucleotide sequence: TGTGCCAGCAGCTTAGGGTCGGGACGAGGCGAGCAGTACTTC. It translates to CASSLGSGRGEQYF.

The rearrangement joins TRBV5-1 to TRBJ1-2; D is possibly TRBD1 (5 bases). The CDR3 sequence is 15 residues long. V lost 0 bases to trimming and J lost 8 bases, with 17 bases between them. Germline lookup yields CDR1 SGHRS and CDR2 YFSETQ. CDR3 sequence: CASSLDGQGGRGYTF. CDR3 DNA sequence: TGCGCCAGCAGCTTGGATGGGCAGGGTGGGCGAGGCTACACCTTC.

CDR3 DNA: TGTGCCAGCAGTTACTCAGGGGAGTCCAAAAACATTCAGTACTTC. Translated: CASSYSGESKNIQYF. The chain links TRBV6-5 to TRBJ2-4, with D perhaps given as TRBD1 or TRBD2 (5 bases each). V lost 0 bases, J lost 2 bases, and 8 bases lay in between. Germline V gene lookup returns CDR1 MNHEY and CDR2 SVGAGI. This CDR3 is built from 15 residues.

The chain recombines TRBV6-1 with TRBJ2-1, with D maybe TRBD2 (5 bases). The J call may be mistaken, given a closer DNA end match to TRBJ2-7. The CDR3 extends over 15 amino acids. Per germline, CDR1 MNHNS and CDR2 SASEGT. The CDR3 DNA sequence: TGTGCCAGCAGTAGGACCCACGGCACGAGGGATGAGCAGTACTTC. It specifies CASSRTHGTRDEQYF.

The chain recombines TRBV18 with TRBJ1-6; possible D gene TRBD1, 6 bases. The CDR3 loop spans 15 amino acids. Trimming pared 5 bases from V and 8 bases from J, leaving 16 bases between. Germline CDR1 is KGHSH and CDR2 is LQKENI. As DNA, the CDR3 is TGTGCCAGCTCATCTAAGGGGGGATTCGATTCACCCCTCCACTTT. It specifies CASSSKGGFDSPLHF.

This sequence joins TRBV11-2 and TRBJ2-1; 7 nucleotides line up with TRBD2. Germline V gives CDR1 SGHAT, CDR2 FQNNGV. CDR3 length: 16 residues. Unmatched junction bases numbered 9, after V lost 5 bases and J lost 2 bases. This CDR3 is CASSIVVLAAYNEQFF. The DNA of the CDR3 is TGTGCCAGCAGCATAGTTGTCCTAGCGGCCTACAATGAGCAGTTCTTC.

This clonotype appeared a few times. The V gene is TRBV29-1, the J gene TRBJ2-3; either TRBD1 or TRBD2 may supply D (7 bases each). Trimming took off 5 bases at V and 1 base at J, with 13 bases between the two ends. CDR1 is SQVTM and CDR2 is ANQGSEA in the germline V gene. This CDR3 has 14 amino acids. CDR3 sequence (DNA): TGCAGCGTTTCCCAGGGGGGGGGCACAGATACGCAGTATTTT. Protein: CSVSQGGGTDTQYF.

This clonotype was seen just once. This chain links TRBV21-1 with TRBJ2-5; no check of the table's D call, TRBD2, against the DNA was made. Matching the DNA end better, TRBJ2-7 makes the J call doubtful. TRBV21-1 is flagged as a pseudogene. This CDR3 contains 19 residues. CDR3 nucleotides: TGTGCCAGCAGCAAAGTCCCCCCGCGACTAGCGGGAGGGCCACGCGAGCAGTACTTC. It is translated as CASSKVPPRLAGGPREQYF.

The chain recombines TRBV7-3 with TRBJ2-1, with 7 nucleotides matching TRBD2. Judging by the DNA end, TRBJ2-7 fits better; the J call may be wrong. The CDR3 is 13 residues long. Germline lookup yields CDR1 SGHTA and CDR2 FQGTGA. The CDR3 DNA reads TGTGCCAGCAGCCTCCGACTAGCCAATGAGCAGTACTTC. This translates into CASSLRLANEQYF.

In its sample, this clonotype was seen once. The junction shows a germline mismatch at one end, possibly a read error. The chain recombines TRBV20-1 with TRBJ2-3; TRBD2 matches at 12 bases. Germline lookup yields CDR1 DFQATT and CDR2 SNEGSKA (reference sequence). This CDR3 has 19 residues. Here the CDR3 reads CSAGDVYRLAGVFGDTQYF. The CDR3, as DNA: TGCAGTGCTGGAGATGTGTACCGACTAGCGGGAGTTTTTGGAGATACGCAGTATTTT.